Listed below are T cell receptor beta chains from one sample, sequenced in a study of T cell responses to AZD1222 COVID-19 vaccine. TCRdb's copy holds only in-frame clones and misses some; the assay was immunoSEQ multiplex PCR. In the table there are 95,000 to 110,000 clones, more than 80% of which are singletons. This sample comprised peripheral blood, obtained on day 0 of AZD1222 vaccination. These TCRs come from an adult in good health. The CDR3 runs from the conserved cysteine through the conserved F or W. Fields, in order: CDR3 protein, CDR3 DNA, D gene, J gene, clone size, V gene. A D gene is named only where the DNA matches it firmly. The size field is filled for only some rows; it gives once, few, many or a size class.

CASSQASGAQYGYTF	TGTGCCAGCAGCCAAGCCTCAGGGGCCCAATATGGCTACACCTTC	-	TRBJ1-2	-	TRBV4-2
CASSHPGLLKNEQFF	TGTGCCAGCAGCCACCCCGGGCTACTCAAGAATGAGCAGTTCTTC	-	TRBJ2-1	-	TRBV16
CASSPGSMESPLHF	TGTGCCAGCTCACCAGGATCAATGGAGTCACCCCTCCACTTT	-	TRBJ1-6	-	TRBV18
CASSPSRDRSVYEQYF	TGTGCCAGCTCACCATCCCGGGACAGGTCCGTCTACGAGCAGTACTTC	TRBD1	TRBJ2-7	once	TRBV18
CASSLITGACGYTF	TGTGCCAGCAGCCTTATCACGGGGGCGTGTGGCTACACCTTC	-	TRBJ1-2	-	TRBV21-1
CASSENTIAIGNIQYF	TGTGCCAGCAGTGAAAATACTATAGCGATCGGGAACATTCAGTACTTC	-	TRBJ2-4	-	TRBV2
CASRRQGRTEAFF	TGTGCCAGCCGACGACAGGGTCGGACTGAAGCTTTCTTT	TRBD1	TRBJ1-1	-	TRBV14
CASSLVQLNTGELFF	TGTGCCAGCAGCTTAGTTCAACTAAACACCGGGGAGCTGTTTTTT	-	TRBJ2-2	-	TRBV7-2
CSASPLTSGDYEQYF	TGCAGTGCTAGTCCCCTGACTAGCGGTGACTACGAGCAGTACTTC	TRBD2	TRBJ2-7	-	TRBV20-1
CAWRVGIEAFF	TGTGCCTGGAGGGTTGGGATTGAAGCTTTCTTT	-	TRBJ1-1	-	TRBV30
CASSLEGTAAYEQYF	TGTGCCAGCAGCTTAGAGGGGACAGCCGCCTACGAGCAGTACTTC	TRBD1	TRBJ2-7	-	TRBV11-2
CASTTSGVATYEQYF	TGTGCCAGCACCACCAGTGGGGTTGCAACCTACGAGCAGTACTTC	-	TRBJ2-7	-	TRBV13
CASSPNRDGNTIYF	TGTGCCAGCTCACCAAACAGGGATGGAAACACCATATATTTT	-	TRBJ1-3	-	TRBV18
CASRERTVFF	TGTGCCAGCAGAGAAAGAACGGTGTTCTTC	-	TRBJ2-1	-	TRBV28
CASSLDMDYEQYF	TGTGCCAGCAGCTTAGATATGGACTACGAGCAGTACTTC	-	TRBJ2-7	-	TRBV11-3
CASSPGQGAYEQYF	TGCGCCAGCAGCCCGGGACAGGGGGCTTACGAGCAGTACTTC	TRBD1	TRBJ2-7	-	TRBV5-1
CASSPTSSAWQYF	TGTGCCAGCAGCCCAACATCTAGTGCGTGGCAGTACTTC	-	TRBJ2-7	-	TRBV6-5
CASSISSGGRWYGYTF	TGTGCCAGTAGTATTTCGTCAGGGGGAAGGTGGTATGGCTACACCTTC	TRBD1	TRBJ1-2	once	TRBV19